The clone carrying this T cell receptor (beta chain) was counted a single time. These data originate in a study of blood T cell repertoires in COVID-19. Study-level background: Samples of COVID-19 (acute and convalescent) were obtained from the United States, Italy and Spain.

Original methodology: Researchers report that nucleated cell counts were estimated from reference gene primer amplification. This table comes from immunoSEQ multiplex PCR, and its TCRdb copy is limited to in-frame clones, with some not included. D and trimming were read from the DNA, whereas the V and J calls and clone size are those reported in that table. The profile covers 400,000 or so clones, with less than 95% appearing a single time and under 0.7% taken by the ten largest. V was cut by 6 bases and J by 8 bases, with 14 bases left in between. Germline CDR1 MDHEN, CDR2 SYDVKM. The CDR3 loop spans 13 amino acids.

The TCR originated in a man aged 18 to 35 who had recovered from COVID-19. The V gene is TRBV28, the J gene TRBJ2-1; D perhaps matches TRBD1 (7 bases). The sample taken for sequencing was PBMCs or T cells enriched from blood (not recorded which). Written as DNA, the CDR3 is TGTGCCAGCAGGAGACAGGGCGGGGATGAGCAGTTCTTC. Amino acid sequence: CASRRQGGDEQFF.